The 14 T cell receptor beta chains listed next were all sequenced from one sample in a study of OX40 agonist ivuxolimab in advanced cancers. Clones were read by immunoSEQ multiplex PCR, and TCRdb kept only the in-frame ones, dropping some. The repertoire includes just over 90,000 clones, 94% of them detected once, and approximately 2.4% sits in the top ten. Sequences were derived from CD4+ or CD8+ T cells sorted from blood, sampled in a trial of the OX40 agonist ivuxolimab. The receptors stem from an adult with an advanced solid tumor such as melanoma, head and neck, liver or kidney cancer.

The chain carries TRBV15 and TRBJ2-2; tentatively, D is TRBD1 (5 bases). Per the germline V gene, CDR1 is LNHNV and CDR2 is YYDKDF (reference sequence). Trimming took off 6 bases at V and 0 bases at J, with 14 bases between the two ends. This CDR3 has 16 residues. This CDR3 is CATRPEMTANTGELFF. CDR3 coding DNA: TGTGCCACCAGACCAGAAATGACAGCGAACACCGGGGAGCTGTTTTTT. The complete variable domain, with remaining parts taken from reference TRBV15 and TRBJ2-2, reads DAMVIQNPRYQVTQFGKPVTLSCSQTLNHNVMYWYQQKSSQAPKLLFHYYDKDFNNEADTPDNFQSRRPNTSFCFLDIRSPGLGDTAMYLCATRPEMTANTGELFFGEGSRLTVL.

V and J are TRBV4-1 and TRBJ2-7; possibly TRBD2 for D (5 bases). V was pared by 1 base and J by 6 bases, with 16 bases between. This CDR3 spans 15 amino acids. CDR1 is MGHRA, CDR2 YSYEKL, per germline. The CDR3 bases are TGCGCCAGCAGCCAAGGGGCGGGTTTGGTAGGCGAGCAGTACTTC. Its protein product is CASSQGAGLVGEQYF.

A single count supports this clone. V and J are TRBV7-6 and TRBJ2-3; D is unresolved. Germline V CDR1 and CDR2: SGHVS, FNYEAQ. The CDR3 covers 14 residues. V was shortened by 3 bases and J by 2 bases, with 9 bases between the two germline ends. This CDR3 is CASSFGTITDTQYF. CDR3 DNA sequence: TGTGCCAGCAGCTTTGGCACCATCACAGATACGCAGTATTTT.

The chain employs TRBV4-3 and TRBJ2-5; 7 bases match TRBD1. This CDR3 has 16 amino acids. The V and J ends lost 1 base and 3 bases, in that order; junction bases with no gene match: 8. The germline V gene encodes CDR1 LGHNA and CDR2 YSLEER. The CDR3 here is CASSQGIFGTEETQYF. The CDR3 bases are TGCGCCAGCAGCCAAGGAATTTTTGGGACAGAAGAGACCCAGTACTTC.

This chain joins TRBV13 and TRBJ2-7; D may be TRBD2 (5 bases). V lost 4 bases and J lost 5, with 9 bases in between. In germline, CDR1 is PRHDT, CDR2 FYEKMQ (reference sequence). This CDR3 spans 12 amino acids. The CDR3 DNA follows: TGTGCCAGCAGCTCCGGACTTGACGAGCAGTACTTC. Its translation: CASSSGLDEQYF.

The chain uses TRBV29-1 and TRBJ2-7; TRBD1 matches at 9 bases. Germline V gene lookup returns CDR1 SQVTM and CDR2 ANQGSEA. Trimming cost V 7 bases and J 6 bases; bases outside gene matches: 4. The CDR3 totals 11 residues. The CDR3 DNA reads TGCAGCGCAGGACAGGGGAGCGAGCAGTACTTC. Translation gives CSAGQGSEQYF.

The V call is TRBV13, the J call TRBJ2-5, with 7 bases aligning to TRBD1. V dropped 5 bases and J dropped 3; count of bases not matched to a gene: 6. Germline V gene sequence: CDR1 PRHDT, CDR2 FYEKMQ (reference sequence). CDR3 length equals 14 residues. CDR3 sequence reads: CASSRPTGEETQYF. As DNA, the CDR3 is TGTGCCAGCAGCCGCCCAACAGGGGAAGAGACCCAGTACTTC. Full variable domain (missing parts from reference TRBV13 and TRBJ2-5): AAGVIQSPRHLIKEKRETATLKCYPIPRHDTVYWYQQGPGQDPQFLISFYEKMQSDKGSIPDRFSAQQFSDYHSELNMSSLELGDSALYFCASSRPTGEETQYFGPGTRLLVL.

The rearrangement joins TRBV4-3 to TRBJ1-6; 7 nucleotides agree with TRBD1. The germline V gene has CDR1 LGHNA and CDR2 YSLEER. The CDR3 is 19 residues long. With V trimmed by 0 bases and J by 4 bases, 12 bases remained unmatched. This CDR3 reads CASSQEWGQLERYNSPLHF. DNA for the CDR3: TGCGCCAGCAGCCAAGAATGGGGACAGCTAGAAAGGTATAATTCACCCCTCCACTTT.

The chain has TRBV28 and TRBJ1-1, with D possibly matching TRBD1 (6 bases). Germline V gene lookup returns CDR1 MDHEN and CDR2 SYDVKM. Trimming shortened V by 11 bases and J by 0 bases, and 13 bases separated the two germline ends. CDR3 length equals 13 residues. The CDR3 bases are TGTGCCTCCCAGGGGACGTTGAACACTGAAGCTTTCTTT. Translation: CASQGTLNTEAFF.

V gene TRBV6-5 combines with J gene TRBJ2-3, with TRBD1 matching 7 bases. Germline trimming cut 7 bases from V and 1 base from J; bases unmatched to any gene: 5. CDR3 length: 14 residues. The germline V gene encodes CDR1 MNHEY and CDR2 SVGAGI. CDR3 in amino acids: CASTPGTGTDTQYF. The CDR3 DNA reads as TGTGCCAGCACCCCCGGGACAGGCACAGATACGCAGTATTTT.

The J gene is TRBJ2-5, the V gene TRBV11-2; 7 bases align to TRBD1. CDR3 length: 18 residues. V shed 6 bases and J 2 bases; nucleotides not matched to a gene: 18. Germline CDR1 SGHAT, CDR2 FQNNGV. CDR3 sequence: CASRGTDRRNVGQETQYF. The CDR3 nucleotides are TGTGCCAGCAGGGGTACGGACAGGAGGAATGTTGGGCAAGAGACCCAGTACTTC. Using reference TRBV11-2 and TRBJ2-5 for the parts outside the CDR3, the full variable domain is EAGVAQSPRYKIIEKRQSVAFWCNPISGHATLYWYQQILGQGPKLLIQFQNNGVVDDSQLPKDRFSAERLKGVDSTLKIQPAKLEDSAVYLCASRGTDRRNVGQETQYFGPGTRLLVL.

The CDR3 reads CSAGFDEQFF. Here the CDR3 DNA reads TGCAGTGCTGGCTTTGATGAGCAGTTCTTC. The chain recombines TRBV20-1 with TRBJ2-1, with D hard to call. Germline lookup yields CDR1 DFQATT and CDR2 SNEGSKA (reference sequence). This CDR3 spans 10 amino acids. The ends were cut back, 5 bases at V and 8 bases at J, with 7 bases in the middle.

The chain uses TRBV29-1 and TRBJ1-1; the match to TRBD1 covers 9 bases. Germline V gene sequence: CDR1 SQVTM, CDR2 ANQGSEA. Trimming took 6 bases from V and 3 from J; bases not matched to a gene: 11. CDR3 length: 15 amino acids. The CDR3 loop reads CSVRGSDRGYTEAFF. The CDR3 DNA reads TGCAGCGTGCGAGGGTCGGACAGGGGTTACACTGAAGCTTTCTTT.

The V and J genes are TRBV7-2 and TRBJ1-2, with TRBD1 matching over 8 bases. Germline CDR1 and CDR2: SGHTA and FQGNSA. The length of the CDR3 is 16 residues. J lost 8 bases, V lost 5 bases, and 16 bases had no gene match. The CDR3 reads CASSPSPGGAGPGYTF. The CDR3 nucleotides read TGTGCCAGCAGCCCCAGTCCAGGGGGCGCCGGTCCCGGCTACACCTTC.